This TCR beta chain was sequenced for a study of blood T cells in healthy people across ages. Regarding the study as a whole: Long-lived donors carried more naive CD4+ cells and greater diversity than aged donors. Naive T cell percentage showed a strong correlation with TCR beta diversity.

The CDR3 sequence is 15 residues long. Germline assignment: CDR1 DFQATT and CDR2 SNEGSKA (reference sequence). Trimming cost V 2 bases and J 4 bases, with 15 bases left between them. Peripheral blood was drawn, about 9.1 milliliters per donor. In this sample, this clonotype turned up a few times. Antigen: not known. A second roughly 7 to 12 cycle PCR used barcoded and J-beta primers. TCRdb passed the 5' RACE reads through MiXCR, listing each CDR3 protein once. This sample has about 1.7 million distinct CDR3 sequences, with roughly 28% found just once. This TCR came from a woman under 40 in good health. This chain connects TRBV20-1 to TRBJ2-1; a weak D match, TRBD1 (6 bases). Sequencing used blood. The CDR3 is CSARRQVIGYNEQFF. The CDR3 nucleotides read TGCAGTGCTAGAAGACAGGTTATTGGGTACAATGAGCAGTTCTTC.